The clone carrying this T cell receptor beta chain was found a few times. Its antigen is as yet unknown. RNA transcripts gave rise to amplified TCR beta CDR3 regions. A set of HTBI primers served as the primers for a first-round RT-PCR of the TCR CDR3. TCRdb redid the calling of the multiplex PCR reads with MiXCR, one entry per CDR3 protein. The data contain some 270,000 distinct CDR3 sequences, about an eighth of them seen just once; the ten biggest clones take up roughly 8.5%. Germline values: CDR1 DFQATT, CDR2 SNEGSKA (reference sequence). Between the trimmed V and J ends, which lost 0 bases and 2 bases, there was a span of 11 bases. The CDR3 runs 15 residues. These data belong to a study of T cells in Graves' hyperthyroidism and ophthalmopathy. Study-level points and caveats: A model of 13 V-J pairs discriminated ophthalmopathy from stable hyperthyroidism.

The sequencing sample was made of blood. The chain carries TRBV20-1 and TRBJ2-1; a weak D match, TRBD1 (6 bases). The clonotype comes from a woman aged 30 to 39 with Graves' hyperthyroidism that later progressed to Graves' ophthalmopathy. The CDR3 loop reads CSARDMRQAYNEQFF. In nucleotides, the CDR3 is TGCAGTGCTAGAGATATGAGACAGGCCTACAATGAGCAGTTCTTC.